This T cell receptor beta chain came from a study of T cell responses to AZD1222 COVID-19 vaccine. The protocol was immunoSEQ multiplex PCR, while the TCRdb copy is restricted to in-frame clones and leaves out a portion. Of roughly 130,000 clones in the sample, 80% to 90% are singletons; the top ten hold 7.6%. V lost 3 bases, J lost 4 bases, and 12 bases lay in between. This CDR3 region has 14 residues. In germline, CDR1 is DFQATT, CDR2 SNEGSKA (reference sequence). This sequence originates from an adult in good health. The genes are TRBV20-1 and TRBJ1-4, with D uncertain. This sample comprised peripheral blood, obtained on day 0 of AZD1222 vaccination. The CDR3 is CSASSAKNNEKLFF. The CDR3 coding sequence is TGCAGTGCTAGTTCGGCGAAGAATAATGAAAAACTGTTTTTT.